These 15 T cell receptor beta chains share one sample of origin, sequenced in a study of T-cell memory formation after mild COVID-19. MiXCR was run by TCRdb on the 5' RACE reads, yielding one entry per CDR3 protein. This table has around 340,000 distinct CDR3 sequences, around a fifth appearing once. Sequenced: PBMCs or a T cell subset sorted from them (not recorded which). These receptors came from an adult woman who had mild COVID-19 (a few samples of this study predate the infection). Cell type and time point are not known.

The rearrangement joins TRBV18 to TRBJ1-1; D not certain. Germline V CDR1 and CDR2: KGHSH, LQKENI. The ends were cut back, 8 bases at V and 1 base at J, with 11 bases in the middle. CDR3 length equals 13 residues. CDR3 amino acids: CASSPPGNTEAFF. DNA for the CDR3: TGTGCCAGCAGTCCCCCGGGGAACACTGAAGCTTTCTTT.

The V and J genes are TRBV4-1 and TRBJ2-7; 7 bases match TRBD1. The CDR3 is 15 residues long. From germline, CDR1 is MGHRA and CDR2 YSYEKL. V shed 4 bases and J 2 bases; nucleotides not matched to a gene: 8. CDR3 in DNA: TGCGCCAGCAGCCCTCCGGGACAGCAAGCCTACGAGCAGTACTTC. Protein product: CASSPPGQQAYEQYF.

This clonotype came up many times. The CDR3 is CASSPGQGARGETQYF. The CDR3 DNA reads as TGTGCCAGCTCGCCGGGACAGGGGGCGAGGGGAGAGACCCAGTACTTC. The V and J genes are TRBV18 and TRBJ2-5, with 12 nucleotides matching TRBD1. The CDR3 has 16 amino acids. The V segment lost 6 bases and the J segment 4 bases; nucleotides outside the gene matches: 9. CDR1 is KGHSH, CDR2 LQKENI, per germline. Filled out from reference TRBV18 and TRBJ2-5, the complete variable domain reads NAGVMQNPRHLVRRRGQEARLRCSPMKGHSHVYWYRQLPEEGLKFMVYLQKENIIDESGMPKERFSAEFPKEGPSILRIQQVVRGDSAAYFCASSPGQGARGETQYFGPGTRLLVL.

The V call is TRBV29-1, the J call TRBJ2-7, with a weak D call TRBD1 (5 bases). Trimming left V 2 bases short and J 3 bases short, with 8 bases between. The V gene's germline CDR1 is SQVTM and CDR2 ANQGSEA. The CDR3 has 12 residues. CDR3 region: CSVESGHYEQYF. The CDR3 DNA follows: TGCAGCGTTGAATCCGGACACTACGAGCAGTACTTC.

The genes are TRBV5-5 and TRBJ1-2; 7 bases align to TRBD1. The CDR3 is made up of 15 amino acids. Per the germline V gene, CDR1 is SGHKS and CDR2 is YYEKEE (reference sequence). V lost 1 base and J lost 8; bases outside the gene matches: 11. The CDR3 bases are TGTGCCAGCAGCTTGTACCAGGGGGTGCCCCGGGGCTACACCTTC. Its translation: CASSLYQGVPRGYTF.

This clonotype has just a few counts. The chain employs TRBV5-1 and TRBJ2-1, with 10 bases that match TRBD1. The ends lost 5 bases at V and 7 bases at J; junction bases unmatched: 12. The CDR3 runs 16 residues. Germline V gives CDR1 SGHRS, CDR2 YFSETQ. The CDR3 here is CASSSLSGTGANEQFF. CDR3 coding DNA: TGCGCCAGCAGTTCCCTTTCAGGGACAGGGGCAAATGAGCAGTTCTTC.

The gene calls are TRBV7-2 and TRBJ1-5; no reliable D call. The CDR3 length is 13 residues. From germline, CDR1 is SGHTA and CDR2 FQGNSA. V gave up 5 bases and J gave up 6 bases, with 11 bases separating them. In nucleotides, the CDR3 is TGTGCCAGCAGCCCGGGTTACATTCAGCCCCAGCATTTT. This translates into CASSPGYIQPQHF.

In DNA form, the CDR3 reads TGTGCCAGCTCACCAGCCGGGACAGGGGATGGCTACACCTTC. The encoded protein is CASSPAGTGDGYTF. The V call is TRBV18, the J call TRBJ1-2; TRBD1 matches at 10 bases. CDR3 length equals 14 residues. From germline, CDR1 is KGHSH and CDR2 LQKENI. Losses at the gene ends were 2 bases for V and 6 bases for J; bases not matched to a gene: 3. The complete variable domain, with remaining parts taken from reference TRBV18 and TRBJ1-2, reads NAGVMQNPRHLVRRRGQEARLRCSPMKGHSHVYWYRQLPEEGLKFMVYLQKENIIDESGMPKERFSAEFPKEGPSILRIQQVVRGDSAAYFCASSPAGTGDGYTFGSGTRLTVV.

V and J are TRBV12-3 or TRBV12-4 and TRBJ2-5, with TRBD2 identical over 8 bases. The trim removed 5 bases at V and 1 base at J, leaving 6 bases unmatched. There are 15 residues in the CDR3. This CDR3 is CASSPAGGRQETQYF. DNA of the CDR3: TGTGCCAGCAGTCCCGCGGGGGGCCGCCAAGAGACCCAGTACTTC.

Sample share makes this clonotype medium-sized (0.01 to 0.1%). This sequence joins TRBV7-2 and TRBJ2-7, with D possibly matching TRBD1 (5 bases). The CDR3 is 13 residues long. Germline CDR1 reads SGHTA; CDR2 reads FQGNSA. The V gene lost 1 base and the J gene lost 2 bases, with 6 bases spanning the gap. The CDR3 nucleotides are TGTGCCAGCAGCTTAGGACAGCCCTACGAGCAGTACTTC. Protein product: CASSLGQPYEQYF. Using reference TRBV7-2 and TRBJ2-7 for the parts outside the CDR3, the full variable domain is GAGVSQSPSNKVTEKGKDVELRCDPISGHTALYWYRQSLGQGLEFLIYFQGNSAPDKSGLPSDRFSAERTGGSVSTLTIQRTQQEDSAVYLCASSLGQPYEQYFGPGTRLTVT.

The chain employs TRBV19 and TRBJ1-4; possibly TRBD1 for D (5 bases). Germline CDR1 LNHDA, CDR2 SQIVND (reference sequence). Trimming shortened V by 3 bases and J by 7 bases, and 15 bases separated the two germline ends. The CDR3 length is 15 residues. The CDR3: CASSIMGRAAEKLFF. The CDR3 region has the DNA TGTGCCAGTAGTATCATGGGGCGAGCGGCTGAAAAACTGTTTTTT.

The rearrangement links TRBV7-8 to TRBJ1-6; a weak D match, TRBD1 (6 bases). This CDR3 has 15 amino acids. Germline loops: CDR1 SGHVS, CDR2 FQNEAQ. Between the trimmed V and J ends, which lost 4 bases and 4 bases, there was a span of 11 bases. The DNA of the CDR3 is TGTGCCAGCAGCTCCCAAGGGGGGTATAATTCACCCCTCCACTTT. It codes for CASSSQGGYNSPLHF.

This clonotype showed up just a few times. The CDR3 region has the DNA TGCGCCAGCACCTTAACCGGGACTAGTTCCTACGAGCAGTACTTC. It encodes CASTLTGTSSYEQYF. The chain recombines TRBV5-1 with TRBJ2-7, with 8 bases lining up with TRBD2. This CDR3 has 15 residues. J gave up 1 base and V 6 bases, and 9 bases lay outside the gene matches. The germline V gene encodes CDR1 SGHRS and CDR2 YFSETQ.

The chain carries TRBV18 and TRBJ2-5; TRBD1 might be the D (6 bases). The V and J ends lost 3 bases and 4 bases respectively, with 12 bases between them. CDR1 and CDR2 (germline): KGHSH, LQKENI. The CDR3 is 14 amino acids. CDR3 residues: CASSPLGALETQYF. CDR3 nucleotide sequence: TGTGCCAGCTCACCGTTGGGGGCGTTAGAGACCCAGTACTTC.

The gene calls are TRBV7-8 and TRBJ2-1; 11 bases map to TRBD2. This CDR3 is 16 amino acids long. The V segment lost 1 base and the J segment 9 bases; nucleotides outside the gene matches: 8. The V gene's germline CDR1 is SGHVS and CDR2 FQNEAQ. CDR3 amino acids: CASSLVGASGRFEQFF. As DNA, the CDR3 is TGTGCCAGCAGCTTAGTAGGGGCTAGCGGGAGGTTTGAGCAGTTCTTC.